The sample holds many counts of the clone carrying this T cell receptor beta chain. Its target is unknown. The data belong to a study of identical twins' blood T cells. General study points: Top TCRbeta clonotypes were shared more with twin than unrelated donors.

TCRdb redid the calling of the 5' RACE reads with MiXCR, one entry per CDR3 protein. The sample gives hundreds of thousands of distinct CDR3 sequences, roughly 28% of which show up once; 5.5% to 6.5% is in the top ten. In germline, CDR1 is DFQATT, CDR2 SNEGSKA (reference sequence). V dropped 2 bases and J dropped 0 bases, with 11 bases sitting between them. The length of the CDR3 is 15 residues. This receptor was identified in a woman aged 18-50 years in good health. The sequencing sample was made of PBMCs. This sequence joins TRBV20-1 and TRBJ2-1; no firm D call. DNA of the CDR3: TGCAGTGCTAGAAAGACGTCAAGCTCCTACAATGAGCAGTTCTTC. This translates into CSARKTSSSYNEQFF.